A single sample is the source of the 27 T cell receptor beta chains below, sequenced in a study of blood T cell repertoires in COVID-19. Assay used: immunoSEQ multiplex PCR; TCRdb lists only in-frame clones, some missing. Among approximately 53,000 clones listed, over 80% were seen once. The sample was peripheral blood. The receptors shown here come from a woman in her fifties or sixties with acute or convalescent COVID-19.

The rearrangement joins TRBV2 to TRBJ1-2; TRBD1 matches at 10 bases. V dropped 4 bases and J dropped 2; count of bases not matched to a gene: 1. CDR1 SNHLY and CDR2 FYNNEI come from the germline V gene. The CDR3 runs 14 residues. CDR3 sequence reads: CASSVGQGNYGYTF. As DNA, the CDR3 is TGTGCCAGCAGTGTGGGACAGGGGAACTATGGCTACACCTTC.

As DNA, the CDR3 is TGTGCCATCCGGGGACAGGGCAGGAGAGCGGACACTGAAGCTTTCTTT. Translation: CAIRGQGRRADTEAFF. The genes are TRBV19 and TRBJ1-1; 9 nucleotides line up with TRBD1. The CDR3 runs to 16 residues. Losses at the gene ends were 10 bases for V and 3 bases for J; bases not matched to a gene: 15. Germline V CDR1 and CDR2: LNHDA, SQIVND (reference sequence).

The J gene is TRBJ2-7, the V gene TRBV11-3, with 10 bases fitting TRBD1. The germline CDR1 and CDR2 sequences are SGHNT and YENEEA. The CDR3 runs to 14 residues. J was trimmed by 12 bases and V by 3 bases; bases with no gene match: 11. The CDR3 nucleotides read TGTGCCAGCAGCTTTGGGACAGGGGTCCTCGATGGGTACTTC. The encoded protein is CASSFGTGVLDGYF.

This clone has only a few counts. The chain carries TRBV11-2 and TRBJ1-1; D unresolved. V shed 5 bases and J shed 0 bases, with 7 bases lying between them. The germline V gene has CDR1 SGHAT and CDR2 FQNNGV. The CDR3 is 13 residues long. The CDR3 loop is CASSLKLNTEAFF. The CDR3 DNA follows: TGTGCCAGCAGCCTAAAGTTGAACACTGAAGCTTTCTTT.

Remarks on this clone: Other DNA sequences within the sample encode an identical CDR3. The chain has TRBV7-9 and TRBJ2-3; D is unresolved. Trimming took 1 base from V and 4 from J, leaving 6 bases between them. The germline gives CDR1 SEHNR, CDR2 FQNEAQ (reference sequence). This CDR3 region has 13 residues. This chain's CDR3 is CASSLDSADTQYF. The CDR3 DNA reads TGTGCCAGCAGCTTAGATTCCGCAGATACGCAGTATTTT.

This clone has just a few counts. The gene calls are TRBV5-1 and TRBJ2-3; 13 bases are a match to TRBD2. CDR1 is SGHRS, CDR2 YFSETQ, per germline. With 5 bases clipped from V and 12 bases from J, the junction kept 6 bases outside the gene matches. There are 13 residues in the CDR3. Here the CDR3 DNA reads TGCGCCAGCAGGGTACTAGCGGGGGGGCCACAGTATTTT. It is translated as CASRVLAGGPQYF.

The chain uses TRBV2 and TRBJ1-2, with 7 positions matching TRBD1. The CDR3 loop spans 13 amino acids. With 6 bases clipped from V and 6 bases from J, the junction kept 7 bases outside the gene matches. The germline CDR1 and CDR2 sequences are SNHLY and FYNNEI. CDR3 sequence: CASRTGTDHGYTF. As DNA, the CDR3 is TGTGCCAGCAGGACCGGGACAGACCATGGCTACACCTTC.

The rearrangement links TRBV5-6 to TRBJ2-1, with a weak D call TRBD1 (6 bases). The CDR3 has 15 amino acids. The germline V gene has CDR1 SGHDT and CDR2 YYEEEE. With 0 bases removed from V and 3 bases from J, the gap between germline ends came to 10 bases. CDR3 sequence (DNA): TGTGCCAGCAGCTTGGAATACAGGGTCTACAATGAGCAGTTCTTC. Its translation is CASSLEYRVYNEQFF.

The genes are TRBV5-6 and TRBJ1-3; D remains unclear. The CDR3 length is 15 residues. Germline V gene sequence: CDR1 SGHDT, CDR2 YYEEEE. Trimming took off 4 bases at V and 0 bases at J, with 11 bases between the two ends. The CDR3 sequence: CASSPGLFSGNTIYF. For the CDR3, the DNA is TGTGCCAGCAGCCCAGGCCTATTCTCTGGAAACACCATATATTTT.

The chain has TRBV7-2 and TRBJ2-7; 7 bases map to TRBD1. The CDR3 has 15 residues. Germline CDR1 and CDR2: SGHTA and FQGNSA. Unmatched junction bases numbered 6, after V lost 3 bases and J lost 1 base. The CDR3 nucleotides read TGTGCCAGCAGCTTTGACAGGGTAGGGTCCTACGAGCAGTACTTC. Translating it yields CASSFDRVGSYEQYF.

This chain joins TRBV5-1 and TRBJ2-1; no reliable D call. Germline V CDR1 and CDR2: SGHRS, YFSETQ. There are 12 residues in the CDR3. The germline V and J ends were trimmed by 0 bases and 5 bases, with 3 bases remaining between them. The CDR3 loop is CASSLGHNEQFF. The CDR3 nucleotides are TGCGCCAGCAGCTTGGGGCACAATGAGCAGTTCTTC. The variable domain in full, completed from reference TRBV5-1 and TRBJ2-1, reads KAGVTQTPRYLIKTRGQQVTLSCSPISGHRSVSWYQQTPGQGLQFLFEYFSETQRNKGNFPGRFSGRQFSNSRSEMNVSTLELGDSALYLCASSLGHNEQFFGPGTRLTVL.

The CDR3 bases are TGTGCCAGCAGCTCGGAGACAGGGCCCATTGATGGCTACACCTTC. It is translated as CASSSETGPIDGYTF. This chain uses TRBV5-4 with TRBJ1-2, with 7 bases that match TRBD1. The length of the CDR3 is 15 residues. The germline V gene encodes CDR1 SGHNT and CDR2 YYREEE (reference sequence). Trimming at V came to 3 bases and at J to 6 bases, leaving 11 bases not matched to a gene.

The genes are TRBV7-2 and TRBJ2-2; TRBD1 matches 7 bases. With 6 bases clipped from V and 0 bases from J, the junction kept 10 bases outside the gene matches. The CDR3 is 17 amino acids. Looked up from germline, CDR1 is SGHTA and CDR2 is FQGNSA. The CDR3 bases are TGTGCCAGCAGACACAGGGGTTTGGGGGCGAACACCGGGGAGCTGTTTTTT. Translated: CASRHRGLGANTGELFF.

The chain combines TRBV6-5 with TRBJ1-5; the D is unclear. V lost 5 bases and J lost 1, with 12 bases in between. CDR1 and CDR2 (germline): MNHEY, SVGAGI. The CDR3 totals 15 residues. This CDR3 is CASSPSSLSNQPQHF. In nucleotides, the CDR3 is TGTGCCAGCAGTCCCTCTTCTTTAAGCAATCAGCCCCAGCATTTT.

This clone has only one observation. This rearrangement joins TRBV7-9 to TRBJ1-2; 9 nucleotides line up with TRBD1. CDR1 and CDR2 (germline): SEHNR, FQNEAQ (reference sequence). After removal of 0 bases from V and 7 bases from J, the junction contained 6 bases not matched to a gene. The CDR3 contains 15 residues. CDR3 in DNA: TGTGCCAGCAGCTTAGCAGCGGACAGGGGAGGTGGCTACACCTTC. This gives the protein CASSLAADRGGGYTF.

For the CDR3, the DNA is TGTGCCAGCAGCCCAGAGGTAGCGGGGGGACCCCCAGAGCAGTTCTTC. This gives the protein CASSPEVAGGPPEQFF. The chain is built from TRBV9 and TRBJ2-1; the match to TRBD2 covers 10 bases. The CDR3 loop spans 16 amino acids. Germline-derived CDR1 and CDR2 are SGDLS and YYNGEE. V was pared by 4 bases and J by 10 bases, with 14 bases of the junction left unmatched.

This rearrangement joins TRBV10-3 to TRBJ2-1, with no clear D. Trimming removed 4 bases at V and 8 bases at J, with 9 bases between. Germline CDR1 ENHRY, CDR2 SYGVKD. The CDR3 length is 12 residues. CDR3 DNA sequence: TGTGCCATCAGTGTCACAAACGATGAGCAGTTCTTC. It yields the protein CAISVTNDEQFF.

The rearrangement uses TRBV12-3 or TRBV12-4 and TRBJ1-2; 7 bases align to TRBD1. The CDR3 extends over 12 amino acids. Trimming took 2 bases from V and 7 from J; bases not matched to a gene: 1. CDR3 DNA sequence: TGTGCCAGCAGTTTAACAGGGGTTGGCTACACCTTC. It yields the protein CASSLTGVGYTF.

DNA of the CDR3: TGTGCCAGCAGCGTGACAGGTGAAGGCTACACCTTC. This encodes CASSVTGEGYTF. The V and J genes are TRBV11-2 and TRBJ1-2; perhaps TRBD1 as D (6 bases). V lost 5 bases and J 8 bases, leaving 12 bases between the germline ends. This CDR3 region has 12 residues. Germline V gene sequence: CDR1 SGHAT, CDR2 FQNNGV.

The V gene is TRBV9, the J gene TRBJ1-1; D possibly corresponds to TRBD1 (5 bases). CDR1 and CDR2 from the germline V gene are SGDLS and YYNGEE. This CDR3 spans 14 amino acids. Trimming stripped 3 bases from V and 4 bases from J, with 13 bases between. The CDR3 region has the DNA TGTGCCAGCAGCGCTGGACAAACCCTCACTGAAGCTTTCTTT. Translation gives CASSAGQTLTEAFF.

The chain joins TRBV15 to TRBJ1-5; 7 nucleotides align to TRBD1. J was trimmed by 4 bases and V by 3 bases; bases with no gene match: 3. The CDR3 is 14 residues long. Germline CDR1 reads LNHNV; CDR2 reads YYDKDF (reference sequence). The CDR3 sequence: CATSSDRVNQPQHF. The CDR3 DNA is TGTGCCACCAGCAGCGACAGGGTAAATCAGCCCCAGCATTTT.

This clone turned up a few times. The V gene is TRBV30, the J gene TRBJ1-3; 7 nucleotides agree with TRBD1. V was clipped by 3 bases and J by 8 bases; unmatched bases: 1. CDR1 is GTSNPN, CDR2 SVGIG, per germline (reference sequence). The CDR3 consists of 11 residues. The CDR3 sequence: CAWSRGDTIYF. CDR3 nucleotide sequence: TGTGCCTGGAGCAGGGGGGACACCATATATTTT.

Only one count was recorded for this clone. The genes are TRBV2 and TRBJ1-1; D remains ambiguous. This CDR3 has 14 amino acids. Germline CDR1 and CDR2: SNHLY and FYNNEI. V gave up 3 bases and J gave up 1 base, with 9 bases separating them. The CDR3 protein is CASSDSMWNTEAFF. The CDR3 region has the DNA TGTGCCAGCAGTGACAGTATGTGGAACACTGAAGCTTTCTTT.

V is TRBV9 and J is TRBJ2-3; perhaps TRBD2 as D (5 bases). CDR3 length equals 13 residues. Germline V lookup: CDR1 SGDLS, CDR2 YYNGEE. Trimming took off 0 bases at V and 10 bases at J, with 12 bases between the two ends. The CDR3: CASSVGFGEPQYF. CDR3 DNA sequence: TGTGCCAGCAGCGTAGGATTCGGGGAGCCGCAGTATTTT.

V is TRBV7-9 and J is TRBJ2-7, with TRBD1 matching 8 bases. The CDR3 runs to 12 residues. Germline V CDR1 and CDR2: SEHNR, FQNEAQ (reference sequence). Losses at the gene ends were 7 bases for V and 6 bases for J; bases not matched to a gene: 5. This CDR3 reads CASTQQGGEQYF. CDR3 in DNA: TGTGCCAGCACCCAACAGGGGGGCGAGCAGTACTTC.

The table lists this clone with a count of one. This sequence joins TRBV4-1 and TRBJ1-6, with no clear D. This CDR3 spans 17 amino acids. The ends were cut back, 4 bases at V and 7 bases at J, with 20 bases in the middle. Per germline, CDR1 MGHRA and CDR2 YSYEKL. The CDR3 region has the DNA TGCGCCAGCAGCCCATACAACCCAGCCGGAGGAAATTCACCCCTCCACTTT. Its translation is CASSPYNPAGGNSPLHF.

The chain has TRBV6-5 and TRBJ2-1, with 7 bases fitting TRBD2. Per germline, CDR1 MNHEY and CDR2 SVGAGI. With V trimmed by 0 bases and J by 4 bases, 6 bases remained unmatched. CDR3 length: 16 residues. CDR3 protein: CASSYSGTGGYNEQFF. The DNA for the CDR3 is TGTGCCAGCAGTTACTCTGGGACGGGGGGATACAATGAGCAGTTCTTC.